This T cell receptor (beta chain) appears in the sequencing data of a study of T cell changes during pregnancy in multiple sclerosis (dated by TCRdb to between 2019 and 2020). For the study in its entirety: The study examined how the T cell repertoire changed over the course of pregnancy in women with multiple sclerosis.

Library preparation employed the immunoSEQ multiplex PCR assay. TCRdb carries this immuneACCESS record with in-frame sequences only. Its versions omit some clonotypes, under half of them owing to an unresolved V gene in the studies checked, with the rest unexplained. The sample table contains about 100,000 clones; only one count was recorded for roughly 90% of them. The ten largest clones represent 1.9% of the sample. A single count supports this clone. Its specific antigen is unknown. No per-base quality is available; no much larger clone lies one base away. Based on the germline V gene, the CDR1 and CDR2 sequences are LGHNA and YSLEER. V has 0 bases trimmed and J has 7 bases trimmed; junction bases matching no gene number 8. CDR3 length: 16 amino acids, cysteine to phenylalanine. This entry keeps only the CDR3 DNA: 48 bases, framed from base 1.

The sample in question was peripheral blood, obtained after pregnancy. The sequence is built from TRBV4-3 and TRBJ2-1, with 8 middle bases fitting TRBD1. The receptor comes from a female donor with multiple sclerosis, enrolled in a pregnancy study. The bases read TGCGCCAGCAGCCAAGAGGGCAGGGGGCGTGGGAATGAGCAGTTCTTC. Its translation is CASSQEGRGRGNEQFF.